This T cell receptor beta chain was found in a study of response to subunit inactivated influenza vaccine. MiXCR, run by TCRdb on the RT-PCR reads, gives a single entry per CDR3 protein. The sample lists more than 450,000 distinct CDR3 sequences, 12% occurring once. CDR3 length equals 13 residues. Broader study findings: After each seasonal influenza vaccination, few new T cells are recruited, the authors suggested.

In its sample, this clonotype was seen a few times. Its specificity is not known. The chain joins TRBV21-1 to TRBJ2-1; no check of the table's D call, TRBD1, against the DNA was made. TRBV21-1 is a known pseudogene. The specimen comprised PBMCs from blood, sampled on the day of vaccination. This clonotype originated in a man in his fifties who received an inactivated influenza vaccine. Here the CDR3 DNA reads TGTGCCAGCAGCAAAGGGGGGGGTGATGAGCAGTTCTTC. It specifies CASSKGGGDEQFF.